This T cell receptor (beta chain) stems from a study of patients and donors after allogeneic stem cell transplantation. TCRdb ran MiXCR on the RT-PCR reads and lists one entry per CDR3 protein. The table records about 110,000 distinct CDR3 sequences, about a third of them present only once. After removal of 4 bases from V and 6 bases from J, the junction contained 9 bases not matched to a gene. The CDR3 spans 16 residues. CDR1 and CDR2 (germline): LGHDT, YNNKEL (reference sequence). The TCR sequence derives from a human donor who was either an allogeneic HSCT recipient or a stem cell or donor lymphocyte infusion donor (not recorded which). It is not recorded whose cells these are; they may come from a transplant donor. The sample comprised blood, either unsorted or a sorted T cell fraction (not recorded which). The chain uses TRBV3-1 and TRBJ2-1, with 10 bases that match TRBD2. CDR3 DNA sequence: TGTGCCAGCAGCCCCGCGGGGAGCGGGAGGGCCAATGAGCAGTTCTTC. This sequence encodes CASSPAGSGRANEQFF.